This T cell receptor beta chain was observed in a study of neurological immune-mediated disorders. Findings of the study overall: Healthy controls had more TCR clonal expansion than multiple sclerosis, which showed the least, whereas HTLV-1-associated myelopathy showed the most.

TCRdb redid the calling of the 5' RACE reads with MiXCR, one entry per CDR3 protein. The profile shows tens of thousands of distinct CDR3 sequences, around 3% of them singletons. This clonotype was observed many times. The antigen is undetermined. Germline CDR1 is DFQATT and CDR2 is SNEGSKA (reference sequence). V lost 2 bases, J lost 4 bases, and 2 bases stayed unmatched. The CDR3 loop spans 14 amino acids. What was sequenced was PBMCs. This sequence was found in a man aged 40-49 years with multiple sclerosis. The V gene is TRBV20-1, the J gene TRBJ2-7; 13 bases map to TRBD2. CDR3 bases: TGCAGTGCTAGAACTAGCGGGAGGGTTTACGAGCAGTACTTC. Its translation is CSARTSGRVYEQYF.